The next 23 T cell receptor beta chains were all read from a single sample in a study of blood T cell repertoires in COVID-19. Assay: immunoSEQ multiplex PCR; the TCRdb copy retains only in-frame clones and omits some. The sample lists approximately 300,000 clones, around 86% occurring once. Sequencing was performed on PBMCs or T cells enriched from blood (not recorded which). The receptors derive from a man younger than 45 who had recovered from COVID-19.

The rearrangement uses TRBV9 and TRBJ2-1; unclear D gene. The germline gives CDR1 SGDLS, CDR2 YYNGEE. The CDR3 consists of 14 residues. Trimming stripped 0 bases from V and 4 bases from J, with 8 bases between. In nucleotides, the CDR3 is TGTGCCAGCAGCGTAGAACTCCGTTACAATGAGCAGTTCTTC. It translates to CASSVELRYNEQFF.

CDR3 sequence: CASSQSGRGGYTF. DNA for the CDR3: TGCGCCAGCAGCCAAAGCGGACGGGGAGGCTACACCTTC. This chain connects TRBV4-1 to TRBJ1-2; D call uncertain. Germline V lookup: CDR1 MGHRA, CDR2 YSYEKL. The CDR3 has 13 residues. The germline V and J ends were trimmed by 2 bases and 8 bases, with 12 bases remaining between them.

This chain joins TRBV5-1 and TRBJ1-1; the match to TRBD1 covers 7 bases. The CDR3 runs 16 residues. V lost 3 bases, J lost 2 bases, and 10 bases stayed unmatched. Germline CDR1 is SGHRS and CDR2 is YFSETQ. The CDR3 spells CASSSSSTGANTEAFF. CDR3 coding DNA: TGCGCCAGCAGCTCAAGCTCTACAGGGGCCAACACTGAAGCTTTCTTT.

The chain carries TRBV3-1 (or the pseudogene TRBV3-2) and TRBJ2-1; TRBD2 matches 7 bases. The CDR3 runs 16 residues. CDR1 and CDR2 from the germline V gene are LGHDT and YNNKEL (reference sequence). The V segment lost 3 bases and the J segment 0 bases; nucleotides outside the gene matches: 5. In DNA form, the CDR3 reads TGTGCCAGCAGCCAGTCTAGCGGTATCTCCTACAATGAGCAGTTCTTC. Amino acids: CASSQSSGISYNEQFF.

V gene TRBV18 combines with J gene TRBJ2-7; 11 nucleotides match TRBD2. This CDR3 has 18 amino acids. Trimming removed 3 bases from V and 2 bases from J; junction bases left unmatched: 12. Germline V CDR1 and CDR2: KGHSH, LQKENI. This CDR3 is CASSPFRETSGNPYEQYF. The DNA for the CDR3 is TGTGCCAGCTCACCGTTTAGGGAGACTAGCGGGAACCCCTACGAGCAGTACTTC. Supplemented by reference TRBV18 and TRBJ2-7, the full variable domain reads NAGVMQNPRHLVRRRGQEARLRCSPMKGHSHVYWYRQLPEEGLKFMVYLQKENIIDESGMPKERFSAEFPKEGPSILRIQQVVRGDSAAYFCASSPFRETSGNPYEQYFGPGTRLTVT.

Turning to this clone: Additional DNA sequences in this sample encode the identical CDR3. The V call is TRBV7-8, the J call TRBJ2-3, with 9 bases matching TRBD1. CDR3 length: 15 residues. V shed 5 bases and J 1 base; nucleotides not matched to a gene: 4. Germline CDR1 reads SGHVS; CDR2 reads FQNEAQ. Here the CDR3 reads CASSLRDRGTDTQYF. The CDR3 DNA reads TGTGCCAGCAGCCTCCGGGACAGGGGCACAGATACGCAGTATTTT.

The chain couples TRBV27 to TRBJ2-3; a weak D match, TRBD1 (5 bases). Germline-derived CDR1 and CDR2 are MNHEY and SMNVEV (reference sequence). Trimming took off 6 bases at V and 2 bases at J, with 12 bases between the two ends. This CDR3 spans 14 amino acids. The CDR3 DNA sequence: TGTGCCAGCAGAGGGCAAGGGGTCACAGATACGCAGTATTTT. This sequence encodes CASRGQGVTDTQYF.

This chain uses TRBV24-1 with TRBJ1-1; 7 bases are shared with TRBD1. CDR3 length: 15 amino acids. Germline CDR1 and CDR2: KGHDR and SFDVKD. J was trimmed by 2 bases and V by 2 bases; bases with no gene match: 4. For the CDR3, the DNA is TGTGCCACCAGTGATTCCCGGGACAGCAACACTGAAGCTTTCTTT. This encodes CATSDSRDSNTEAFF.

To note about this clone: This sample includes further DNA sequences coding for the same CDR3. This rearrangement joins TRBV19 to TRBJ1-5, with D perhaps matching TRBD1 (5 bases). Per the germline V gene, CDR1 is LNHDA and CDR2 is SQIVND (reference sequence). The germline V and J ends were trimmed by 2 bases and 2 bases, with 7 bases remaining between them. The CDR3 sequence is 14 residues long. The CDR3 nucleotides are TGTGCCAGTAGTATATCCAGGGGCAATCAGCCCCAGCATTTT. Its translation: CASSISRGNQPQHF.

V is TRBV4-1 and J is TRBJ2-7; 7 bases line up with TRBD2. The V gene end was trimmed by 0 bases and the J gene end by 6 bases; junction bases not matched to a gene: 5. Germline V lookup: CDR1 MGHRA, CDR2 YSYEKL. This CDR3 is built from 14 residues. CDR3: CASSQESASGEQYF. Written as DNA, the CDR3 is TGCGCCAGCAGCCAAGAATCGGCTAGCGGCGAGCAGTACTTC.

J is TRBJ2-4 and V is TRBV4-1; TRBD2 aligns across 9 bases. From germline, CDR1 is MGHRA and CDR2 YSYEKL. With V trimmed by 1 base and J by 2 bases, 6 bases remained unmatched. This CDR3 comprises 17 residues. The CDR3 here is CASSQGGGARSKNIQYF. The CDR3 DNA reads as TGCGCCAGCAGCCAAGGCGGGGGGGCGAGGTCCAAAAACATTCAGTACTTC.

This clone was seen a single time. The chain carries TRBV5-5 and TRBJ1-2; D remains unclear. Trimming removed 1 base at V and 8 bases at J, with 15 bases between. The CDR3 covers 14 residues. Germline V CDR1 and CDR2: SGHKS, YYEKEE (reference sequence). This CDR3 is CASSLTGVAEGYTF. The CDR3 DNA reads as TGTGCCAGCAGCTTGACCGGGGTTGCGGAGGGCTACACCTTC.

This chain uses TRBV19 with TRBJ2-7; 9 bases are a match to TRBD1. V lost 2 bases to trimming and J lost 5 bases; unmatched junction nucleotides: 7. The CDR3 spans 15 residues. From germline, CDR1 is LNHDA and CDR2 SQIVND (reference sequence). The CDR3 DNA reads TGTGCCAGTAGTATATCCGGGACAGGGCTGAACGAGCAGTACTTC. It encodes CASSISGTGLNEQYF.

The genes are TRBV7-9 and TRBJ1-2; a weak D match, TRBD1 (5 bases). CDR3 length: 17 residues. Germline V lookup: CDR1 SEHNR, CDR2 FQNEAQ (reference sequence). The V and J ends lost 1 base and 3 bases respectively, with 18 bases between them. The CDR3 reads CASSLGAGFLTDYGYTF. As DNA, the CDR3 is TGTGCCAGCAGCTTAGGGGCAGGGTTTTTGACAGACTATGGCTACACCTTC. The complete variable domain, with remaining parts taken from reference TRBV7-9 and TRBJ1-2, reads DTGVSQNPRHKITKRGQNVTFRCDPISEHNRLYWYRQTLGQGPEFLTYFQNEAQLEKSRLLSDRFSAERPKGSFSTLEIQRTEQGDSAMYLCASSLGAGFLTDYGYTFGSGTRLTVV.

V usage is TRBV18 and J usage is TRBJ2-3; a possible D gene is TRBD1 (5 bases). The CDR3 totals 16 residues. Trimming left V 3 bases short and J 0 bases short, with 13 bases between. CDR1 is KGHSH and CDR2 is LQKENI in the germline V gene. The CDR3 region has the DNA TGTGCCAGCTCACCCCCACCAGGGTCTAGCACAGATACGCAGTATTTT. As protein: CASSPPPGSSTDTQYF. Full variable domain (remainder filled in from reference TRBV18 and TRBJ2-3): NAGVMQNPRHLVRRRGQEARLRCSPMKGHSHVYWYRQLPEEGLKFMVYLQKENIIDESGMPKERFSAEFPKEGPSILRIQQVVRGDSAAYFCASSPPPGSSTDTQYFGPGTRLTVL.

CDR3 amino acids: CAWDRLAGTYEQYF. In nucleotides, the CDR3 is TGTGCCTGGGATCGACTAGCGGGGACCTACGAGCAGTACTTC. The chain employs TRBV30 and TRBJ2-7; TRBD2 matches at 11 bases. This CDR3 region has 14 residues. Germline V gene lookup returns CDR1 GTSNPN and CDR2 SVGIG (reference sequence). The junction had 5 bases not matched to a gene; V was cut back by 5 bases and J by 2 bases.

This clone was recorded once. The V call is TRBV19, the J call TRBJ2-1; TRBD2 aligns across 9 bases. The J segment lost 6 bases and the V segment lost 1 base, leaving 10 bases of the junction unmatched. This CDR3 has 17 residues. CDR1 LNHDA and CDR2 SQIVND come from the germline V gene (reference sequence). CDR3: CASSIAASGVLANEQFF. In DNA, the CDR3 is TGTGCCAGTAGTATAGCAGCTAGCGGGGTCCTCGCCAATGAGCAGTTCTTC. Full variable domain (outside the CDR3, taken from reference TRBV19 and TRBJ2-1): DGGITQSPKYLFRKEGQNVTLSCEQNLNHDAMYWYRQDPGQGLRLIYYSQIVNDFQKGDIAEGYSVSREKKESFPLTVTSAQKNPTAFYLCASSIAASGVLANEQFFGPGTRLTVL.

Only one count was recorded for this clone. V usage is TRBV5-1 and J usage is TRBJ2-7; the D gene is possibly TRBD2 (7 bases). Trimming shortened V by 5 bases and J by 4 bases, and 22 bases separated the two germline ends. The CDR3 totals 16 residues. Germline-derived CDR1 and CDR2 are SGHRS and YFSETQ. This CDR3 reads CASRAGVGEGGYEQYF. The CDR3 DNA follows: TGCGCCAGCAGAGCAGGGGTGGGGGAGGGTGGGTACGAGCAGTACTTC.

The J gene is TRBJ1-6, the V gene TRBV6-4; 7 bases are shared with TRBD1. With V trimmed by 10 bases and J by 4 bases, 7 bases remained unmatched. This CDR3 region has 14 residues. Germline CDR1 reads MRHNA; CDR2 reads SNTAGT. CDR3 nucleotides: TGTGCCAAGAAACGGGGACAGTATAATTCACCCCTCCACTTT. Amino acid sequence: CAKKRGQYNSPLHF.

V usage is TRBV11-3 and J usage is TRBJ2-3; possible D gene TRBD2, 5 bases. The length of the CDR3 is 16 residues. CDR1 and CDR2 (germline): SGHNT, YENEEA. Trimming removed 5 bases from V and 0 bases from J, with 15 bases in between. The CDR3 DNA sequence: TGTGCCAGCAGCCCCCTCTCCGGGAAGAGCACAGATACGCAGTATTTT. It is translated as CASSPLSGKSTDTQYF.

Concerning this clone: Additional DNA sequences in this sample encode the identical CDR3. The chain employs TRBV18 and TRBJ1-5, with D possibly being TRBD1 (5 bases). V dropped 3 bases and J dropped 2 bases, with 8 bases sitting between them. The germline V gene has CDR1 KGHSH and CDR2 LQKENI. This CDR3 is 14 amino acids long. The CDR3 region has the DNA TGTGCCAGCTCACCCACAGGAGGCAATCAGCCCCAGCATTTT. Protein sequence: CASSPTGGNQPQHF.

The rearrangement uses TRBV11-2 and TRBJ2-5, with 12 bases fitting TRBD2. CDR1 is SGHAT and CDR2 is FQNNGV in the germline V gene. This CDR3 has 16 residues. After removal of 3 bases from V and 5 bases from J, the junction contained 7 bases not matched to a gene. CDR3 bases: TGTGCCAGCAGCTTTCCCCTGACTAGCGGGAGTGAGACCCAGTACTTC. Translation gives CASSFPLTSGSETQYF.

This clone has more than one count but fewer than ten. The gene calls are TRBV18 and TRBJ1-5; 8 nucleotides align to TRBD1. Germline assignment: CDR1 KGHSH and CDR2 LQKENI. The CDR3 is 16 amino acids. J gave up 6 bases and V 5 bases, and 12 bases lay outside the gene matches. CDR3 bases: TGTGCCAGCTCATCCATTGGACAGGGAGTGGGTCAGCCCCAGCATTTT. Amino acid sequence: CASSSIGQGVGQPQHF.